This T cell receptor beta chain was recovered during a study of T cells in Graves' hyperthyroidism and ophthalmopathy. V was pared by 6 bases and J by 1 base, with 3 bases of the junction left unmatched. The V gene's germline CDR1 is LNHDA and CDR2 SQIVND (reference sequence). The CDR3 is 14 residues long. The investigators amplified TCR beta CDR3 regions from RNA transcripts. First-round RT-PCR with HTBI primers amplified the TCR CDR3 region. TCRdb independently ran MiXCR on the multiplex PCR reads; one entry per CDR3 protein. Of a few hundred thousand distinct CDR3 sequences detected, roughly 18% appear once; the ten largest clones hold 15% to 19%.

The chain couples TRBV19 to TRBJ2-1; 7 bases are shared with TRBD2. Sequenced: blood. The clonotype comes from a woman in her forties with Graves' ophthalmopathy. In DNA form, the CDR3 reads TGTGCCAGTAGATGGGGGGGGTCCTACAATGAGCAGTTCTTC. This translates into CASRWGGSYNEQFF.